The 5 T cell receptor beta chains listed next were all sequenced from one sample in a study of T-cell memory formation after mild COVID-19. TCRdb analysed the 5' RACE reads with MiXCR anew, one entry per CDR3 protein. This sample has around 250,000 distinct CDR3 sequences; around 17% occur once, and the top ten carry around 20%. Sequencing was done on a sample of PBMCs or a T cell subset sorted from them (not recorded which). These receptors originate from a man aged 18 to 29 who had mild COVID-19 (a few samples of this study predate the infection). Cell type and time point are not known.

The chain employs TRBV18 and TRBJ1-2; TRBD1 aligns across 8 bases. The V segment lost 2 bases and the J segment 8 bases; nucleotides outside the gene matches: 7. Germline V CDR1 and CDR2: KGHSH, LQKENI. The CDR3 extends over 14 amino acids. As DNA, the CDR3 is TGTGCCAGCTCACCAAACCAGGGGGCGCAAGGCTACACCTTC. Translated: CASSPNQGAQGYTF.

At least ten counts were recorded for this clonotype. The chain is built from TRBV7-9 and TRBJ2-3, with D perhaps given as TRBD1 or TRBD2 (6 bases each). V was shortened by 1 base and J by 2 bases, with 7 bases between the two germline ends. The V gene's germline CDR1 is SEHNR and CDR2 FQNEAQ (reference sequence). This CDR3 region has 14 residues. CDR3 bases: TGTGCCAGCAGCTTAGGGGGGGCCACAGATACGCAGTATTTT. Translation gives CASSLGGATDTQYF.

This clonotype was counted only a few times. The chain recombines TRBV7-6 with TRBJ2-5; D gene ambiguous. The length of the CDR3 is 14 residues. Germline CDR1 SGHVS, CDR2 FNYEAQ. The V end lost 5 bases, the J end lost 4 bases, and 14 bases lay between the germline ends. The CDR3 here is CASSPVSFAETQYF. CDR3 nucleotides: TGTGCCAGCAGCCCAGTGAGCTTCGCAGAGACCCAGTACTTC. Filled out from reference TRBV7-6 and TRBJ2-5, the complete variable domain reads GAGVSQSPRYKVTKRGQDVALRCDPISGHVSLYWYRQALGQGPEFLTYFNYEAQQDKSGLPNDRFSAERPEGSISTLTIQRTEQRDSAMYRCASSPVSFAETQYFGPGTRLLVL.

The rearrangement uses TRBV6-2 or TRBV6-3 and TRBJ1-1, with D perhaps TRBD1 (5 bases). This CDR3 is 12 amino acids long. Germline V gene sequence: CDR1 MNHEY, CDR2 SVGEGT. Trimming cost V 11 bases and J 4 bases, with 14 bases left between them. The CDR3 region has the DNA TGTGCCGCCAAAACAGGACGCACTGAAGCTTTCTTT. Translated, it gives CAAKTGRTEAFF.

This clonotype was detected a few times. The chain joins TRBV20-1 to TRBJ2-1; D is uncertain. The CDR3 loop spans 10 amino acids. Germline V gene sequence: CDR1 DFQATT, CDR2 SNEGSKA (reference sequence). The V end lost 3 bases, the J end lost 7 bases, and 4 bases lay between the germline ends. CDR3 sequence (DNA): TGCAGTGCTAGGAAGAATGAGCAGTTCTTC. This codes for CSARKNEQFF.